This T cell receptor beta chain comes out of a study of blood T cell repertoires in COVID-19. In the study overall: Sites across the United States, Italy and Spain contributed samples from acute and convalescent COVID-19. From T cells, B-cell-depleted T cells, or PBMCs came the material, which was cDNA or gDNA.

In the authors' workflow: Amplification of reference gene primers was used by the study to estimate nucleated cell counts. Sequencing used immunoSEQ multiplex PCR; TCRdb keeps in-frame clones, though not all of them. That table supplies the V and J calls and clone size; D and trimming were determined from the DNA. Among about 94,000 clones listed, 80% were seen once. V lost 7 bases to trimming and J lost 6 bases; unmatched junction nucleotides: 19. The CDR3 covers 17 residues. CDR1 is SGHRS and CDR2 is YFSETQ in the germline V gene. The TCR comes from a human donor in a cohort sampled during active COVID-19. The gene calls are TRBV5-1 and TRBJ2-3; 8 positions agree with TRBD2. Sequences were obtained from peripheral blood. The DNA of the CDR3 is TGCGCCAGCCGATACACCTTCCTAGCGGGCGGCCAGGATACGCAGTATTTT. Translation gives CASRYTFLAGGQDTQYF. The full variable domain, rest sourced from reference TRBV5-1 and TRBJ2-3, is KAGVTQTPRYLIKTRGQQVTLSCSPISGHRSVSWYQQTPGQGLQFLFEYFSETQRNKGNFPGRFSGRQFSNSRSEMNVSTLELGDSALYLCASRYTFLAGGQDTQYFGPGTRLTVL.